These 18 T cell receptor beta chains came from one sample sequenced in a study of technical replicates of blood from four donors. The table came from immunoSEQ multiplex PCR; TCRdb's copy has only in-frame clones and leaves some out. The sample includes roughly 68,000 clones, about 97% of them seen just once. The sample comprised T cells isolated from PBMCs. The origin of the receptors is a human donor in good health.

This rearrangement joins TRBV10-3 to TRBJ2-2; TRBD2 might be the D (6 bases). This CDR3 comprises 16 residues. V lost 4 bases, J lost 6 bases, and 18 bases lay in between. Germline lookup yields CDR1 ENHRY and CDR2 SYGVKD. The CDR3 bases are TGTGCCATCAGTGTTGGGGGAGGTAGAAGGGCCGGGGAGCTGTTTTTT. Translated: CAISVGGGRRAGELFF.

This chain's CDR3 is CASSLGGQFSYEQYF. CDR3 DNA: TGTGCCAGCAGCTTAGGGGGACAGTTCTCCTACGAGCAGTACTTC. This chain links TRBV11-3 with TRBJ2-7, with 7 bases lining up with TRBD1. CDR1 is SGHNT and CDR2 is YENEEA in the germline V gene. The CDR3 spans 15 residues. V lost 1 base to trimming and J lost 0 bases; unmatched junction nucleotides: 3.

V usage is TRBV27 and J usage is TRBJ2-1; tentatively, D is TRBD2 (6 bases). The V end was cut by 3 bases, the J end by 10 bases, with 13 bases between. The CDR3 consists of 13 residues. Germline loops: CDR1 MNHEY, CDR2 SMNVEV (reference sequence). The chain's CDR3 is CASSLEGRGEQFF. CDR3 nucleotide sequence: TGTGCCAGCAGTTTGGAGGGCCGGGGAGAGCAGTTCTTC.

The chain links TRBV29-1 to TRBJ2-3, with 11 bases lining up with TRBD2. The CDR3 is 12 amino acids. Germline CDR1 is SQVTM and CDR2 is ANQGSEA. V lost 6 bases, J lost 5 bases, and 1 base stayed unmatched. The CDR3 loop is CSVGLAEDTQYF. CDR3 bases: TGCAGCGTGGGACTAGCGGAAGATACGCAGTATTTT.

The gene calls are TRBV13 and TRBJ1-3; D remains ambiguous. The CDR3 loop spans 13 amino acids. V dropped 6 bases and J dropped 1 base, with 7 bases sitting between them. CDR1 and CDR2 (germline): PRHDT, FYEKMQ (reference sequence). The CDR3 DNA reads as TGTGCCAGCAGTCTTGTGTCTGGAAACACCATATATTTT. Its protein product is CASSLVSGNTIYF.

In DNA form, the CDR3 reads TGTGCCAGCTCATCTCAGGGGGAGTGGGTCACTGAAGCTTTCTTT. As protein: CASSSQGEWVTEAFF. The gene calls are TRBV18 and TRBJ1-1; 7 nucleotides align to TRBD1. CDR3 size: 15 residues. Per the germline V gene, CDR1 is KGHSH and CDR2 is LQKENI. V dropped 5 bases and J dropped 4; count of bases not matched to a gene: 10.

V and J are TRBV7-9 and TRBJ1-4; 7 bases are shared with TRBD1. V lost 6 bases to trimming and J lost 3 bases; unmatched junction nucleotides: 10. The germline CDR1 and CDR2 sequences are SEHNR and FQNEAQ (reference sequence). The CDR3 is made up of 16 amino acids. Written as DNA, the CDR3 is TGTGCCAGCAGAGAAGATAGGGGGCCGGCTAATGAAAAACTGTTTTTT. This encodes CASREDRGPANEKLFF.

The rearrangement links TRBV6-5 to TRBJ2-1, with TRBD2 matching over 9 bases. The J segment lost 8 bases and the V segment lost 4 bases, leaving 9 bases of the junction unmatched. The CDR3 loop spans 15 amino acids. The germline V gene encodes CDR1 MNHEY and CDR2 SVGAGI. The CDR3 loop reads CASSFSGSGMDEQFF. Here the CDR3 DNA reads TGTGCCAGCAGTTTTAGCGGGAGTGGTATGGATGAGCAGTTCTTC.

The chain joins TRBV27 to TRBJ2-7; 7 nucleotides agree with TRBD1. The V segment lost 0 bases and the J segment 2 bases; nucleotides outside the gene matches: 7. This CDR3 spans 16 amino acids. CDR1 is MNHEY and CDR2 is SMNVEV in the germline V gene (reference sequence). As DNA, the CDR3 is TGTGCCAGCAGTTTATCGACCGGGACAGTTACCTACGAGCAGTACTTC. It specifies CASSLSTGTVTYEQYF.

This chain connects TRBV5-6 to TRBJ1-6; D is ambiguous. V lost 0 bases, J lost 9 bases, and 4 bases lay in between. The V gene's germline CDR1 is SGHDT and CDR2 YYEEEE. This CDR3 is built from 12 residues. The CDR3: CASSLVFSPLHF. The CDR3 DNA reads TGTGCCAGCAGCTTGGTCTTTTCACCCCTCCACTTT.

This chain uses TRBV5-1 with TRBJ2-7, with 8 bases fitting TRBD2. From germline, CDR1 is SGHRS and CDR2 YFSETQ. J was trimmed by 2 bases and V by 4 bases; bases with no gene match: 8. The CDR3 sequence is 15 residues long. The CDR3 here is CASSPEPTSAYEQYF. Here the CDR3 DNA reads TGCGCCAGCAGCCCTGAGCCGACTAGCGCCTACGAGCAGTACTTC.

In this sample, this clone turned up once. The chain is built from TRBV29-1 and TRBJ2-6, with D perhaps TRBD2 (5 bases). Germline values: CDR1 SQVTM, CDR2 ANQGSEA. The CDR3 contains 14 residues. Trimming stripped 1 base from V and 2 bases from J, with 6 bases between. The CDR3 DNA reads as TGCAGCGTTGAAGGCGGGCCTGGGGCCAACGTCCTGACTTTC. Protein: CSVEGGPGANVLTF.

This sequence joins TRBV9 and TRBJ2-1; 11 nucleotides align to TRBD2. Per the germline V gene, CDR1 is SGDLS and CDR2 is YYNGEE. Losses at the gene ends were 0 bases for V and 5 bases for J; bases not matched to a gene: 1. The length of the CDR3 is 15 residues. The CDR3 sequence: CASSVASGRHNEQFF. CDR3 DNA: TGTGCCAGCAGCGTAGCTAGCGGGAGGCACAATGAGCAGTTCTTC. The entire variable domain, with the rest obtained from reference TRBV9 and TRBJ2-1, is as follows: DSGVTQTPKHLITATGQRVTLRCSPRSGDLSVYWYQQSLDQGLQFLIQYYNGEERAKGNILERFSAQQFPDLHSELNLSSLELGDSALYFCASSVASGRHNEQFFGPGTRLTVL.

The rearrangement uses TRBV19 and TRBJ1-1; tentatively, D is TRBD1 (6 bases). The CDR3 runs to 15 residues. The germline gives CDR1 LNHDA, CDR2 SQIVND (reference sequence). V was trimmed by 1 base and J by 1 base, leaving 10 bases between them. CDR3 in DNA: TGTGCCAGTAGTATAGTTGGGGGCCAGAACACTGAAGCTTTCTTT. It yields the protein CASSIVGGQNTEAFF.

This clone was seen a single time. V usage is TRBV9 and J usage is TRBJ1-3, with D possibly being TRBD1 (6 bases). Germline V gene data show CDR1 as SGDLS and CDR2 as YYNGEE. Trimming removed 0 bases at V and 0 bases at J, with 13 bases between. The CDR3 consists of 17 residues. Written as DNA, the CDR3 is TGTGCCAGCAGCGTAGTGTCCGGGGGGCCCTCTGGAAACACCATATATTTT. It yields the protein CASSVVSGGPSGNTIYF.

The chain joins TRBV7-9 to TRBJ2-5; TRBD2 agrees at 8 bases. The V gene end was trimmed by 5 bases and the J gene end by 4 bases; junction bases not matched to a gene: 12. Germline V gene lookup returns CDR1 SEHNR and CDR2 FQNEAQ (reference sequence). This CDR3 spans 16 amino acids. CDR3 in amino acids: CASSPGVGGRIETQYF. The CDR3 coding sequence is TGTGCCAGCAGCCCTGGCGTTGGCGGGAGGATAGAGACCCAGTACTTC.

The chain recombines TRBV21-1 with TRBJ2-7; the DNA was not compared with TRBD1, the D call given in the table. TRBV21-1 is reported as a pseudogene. The CDR3 runs to 15 residues. CDR3 protein: CASSKGTRSSYEQYF. In DNA, the CDR3 is TGTGCCAGCAGCAAAGGTACCAGGTCTTCCTACGAGCAGTACTTC.

This clone was found once. This chain joins TRBV2 and TRBJ1-3; TRBD1 agrees at 9 bases. The CDR3 has 16 residues. V shed 6 bases, J shed 8 bases, and the junction held 14 bases outside the gene matches. Germline V gene lookup returns CDR1 SNHLY and CDR2 FYNNEI. The CDR3 sequence: CASRTGGAYVVDTIYF. The DNA for the CDR3 is TGTGCCAGCAGAACAGGGGGCGCCTATGTCGTGGACACCATATATTTT. Drawing the rest from reference TRBV2 and TRBJ1-3, the complete variable domain is EPEVTQTPSHQVTQMGQEVILRCVPISNHLYFYWYRQILGQKVEFLVSFYNNEISEKSEIFDDQFSVERPDGSNFTLKIRSTKLEDSAMYFCASRTGGAYVVDTIYFGEGSWLTVV.